This T cell receptor (beta chain) was recorded in a study of blood T cell repertoires in COVID-19. Study at large: Whether acute or convalescent, the COVID-19 samples came from the United States, Italy and Spain.

The table came from immunoSEQ multiplex PCR; TCRdb's copy has only in-frame clones and leaves some out. The top ten hold 6.5% to 9% of the sample, which has some 200,000 clones, about 84% seen once. Participant age was 18 to 89 years, and participants resided in 20 to 30 US areas. Cohorts were assigned according to the clinical history that participants reported. The V end was cut by 2 bases, the J end by 3 bases, with 11 bases between. The CDR3 has 15 residues. Looked up from germline, CDR1 is MNHEY and CDR2 is SVGEGT. Input material: PBMCs or T cells enriched from blood (not recorded which). This clonotype was obtained from a woman aged 40-49 years with acute COVID-19. The chain is built from TRBV6-2 or TRBV6-3 and TRBJ1-5; maybe TRBD1 (5 bases). CDR3 bases: TGTGCCAGCAGTTACGGGGGAGGTAACAATCAGCCCCAGCATTTT. Amino acids: CASSYGGGNNQPQHF.